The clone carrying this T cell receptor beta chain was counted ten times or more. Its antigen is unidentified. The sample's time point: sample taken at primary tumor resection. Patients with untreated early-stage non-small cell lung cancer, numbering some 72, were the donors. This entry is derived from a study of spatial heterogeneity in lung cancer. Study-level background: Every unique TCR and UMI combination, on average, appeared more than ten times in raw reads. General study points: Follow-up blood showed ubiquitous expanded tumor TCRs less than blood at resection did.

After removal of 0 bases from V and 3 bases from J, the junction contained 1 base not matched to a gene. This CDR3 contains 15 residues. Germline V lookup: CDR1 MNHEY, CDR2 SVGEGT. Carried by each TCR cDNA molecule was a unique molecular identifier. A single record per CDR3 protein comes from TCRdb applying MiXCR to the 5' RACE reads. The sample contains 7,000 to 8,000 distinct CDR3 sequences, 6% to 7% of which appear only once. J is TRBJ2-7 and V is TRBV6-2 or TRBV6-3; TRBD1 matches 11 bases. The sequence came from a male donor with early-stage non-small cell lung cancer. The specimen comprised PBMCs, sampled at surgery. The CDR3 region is CASSYSGTGGYEQYF. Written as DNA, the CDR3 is TGTGCCAGCAGTTACTCGGGGACAGGGGGCTACGAGCAGTACTTC.